Listed here is a single TCR beta chain. Its antigen is not identified. V was pared by 5 bases and J by 2 bases, with 7 bases between. CDR1 is MDHEN and CDR2 is SYDVKM in the germline V gene. The CDR3 runs to 13 residues. This entry belongs to a study of post-analysis software for immune sequencing data. Every TCR beta cDNA library bore unique molecular identifiers. TCRdb recomputed calls from the PCR reads with MiXCR, one row per CDR3 protein. The table has about 430,000 distinct CDR3 sequences, approximately 39% seen once; the top ten hold about 8%. General observations from the study: Relative to controls, patients with multiple sclerosis showed significantly lower normalized Chao1 diversity. Patients had higher frequencies than controls of about five TRBV segments, including TRBV5-6, TRBV5-1 and TRBV20-1.

The source material was blood. The gene calls are TRBV28 and TRBJ2-1; either TRBD1 or TRBD2 may supply D (5 bases each). This receptor was obtained from a girl aged 2-10 years with multiple sclerosis. CDR3 region: CASSPGPYNEQFF. The CDR3 DNA follows: TGTGCCAGCAGTCCGGGACCCTACAATGAGCAGTTCTTC.